Listed below are T cell receptor beta chains from one sample, sequenced in a study of blood T cell repertoires in COVID-19. The repertoire was sequenced with immunoSEQ multiplex PCR; TCRdb's copy has only in-frame clones and lacks some. The sample shows around 300,000 clones, around 87% of them seen only once. The sequenced material came from PBMCs or T cells enriched from blood (not recorded which). All receptors derive from a woman aged 25 to 39 who had recovered from COVID-19. Both conserved end residues are part of each CDR3. D genes are given only for firm matches. Only some rows state a clone size, as once, few, many or a class for expanded clones.

J gene	clone size	D gene	V gene	CDR3 DNA	CDR3 protein
TRBJ2-1	NA	TRBD2	TRBV5-1	TGCGCCAGCAGCTTGAGACCTAGCGGGCGGGGGGGCAATGAGCAGTTCTTC	CASSLRPSGRGGNEQFF
TRBJ1-2	NA	NA	TRBV5-4	TGTGCCAGCAGCTTGGATTTGGAGATCAGCTCCAACTATGGCTACACCTTC	CASSLDLEISSNYGYTF
TRBJ1-1	NA	NA	TRBV19	TGTGCCAGTAGGAGGAGTCAGGGTATCGCTGAAGCTTTCTTT	CASRRSQGIAEAFF
TRBJ2-5	NA	NA	TRBV7-8	TGTGCCAGCAGCTTAAATTTCAGGTCCCAAGAGACCCAGTACTTC	CASSLNFRSQETQYF
TRBJ2-6	NA	TRBD1	TRBV7-2	TGTGCCAGCAGCTTAAGGGACAGGGGATTCTCTGGGGCCAACGTCCTGACTTTC	CASSLRDRGFSGANVLTF
TRBJ1-5	NA	TRBD1	TRBV10-3	TGTGCCAGCTCCCAGGGGGCAGGCAATCAGCCCCAGCATTTT	CASSQGAGNQPQHF
TRBJ1-1	NA	TRBD1	TRBV9	TGTGCCAGCAGCCTTGGACAGGGGAACACTGAAGCTTTCTTT	CASSLGQGNTEAFF
TRBJ2-5	NA	TRBD2	TRBV7-9	TGTGCCAGCAGTGGACTAGGAGAGACCCAGTACTTC	CASSGLGETQYF
TRBJ2-7	NA	NA	TRBV6-5	TGTGCCAGCAGCGCTGACAGGCCAAGCTCCTACGAGCAGTACTTC	CASSADRPSSYEQYF
TRBJ2-2	NA	NA	TRBV11-3	TGTGCCAGCAGCTCAGGGGTAGGGAGCACCGGGGAGCTGTTTTTT	CASSSGVGSTGELFF
TRBJ1-1	NA	NA	TRBV4-1	TGCGCCAGCAGCCCTCCGACCGGGGACACTGAAGCTTTCTTT	CASSPPTGDTEAFF
TRBJ1-2	NA	TRBD1	TRBV5-5	TGTGCCAGCAGCTCGACAGGGATCTATGGCTACACCTTC	CASSSTGIYGYTF
TRBJ1-2	NA	NA	TRBV9	TGTGCCAGCAGCGTAGATCAGTCTGGCTACACCTTC	CASSVDQSGYTF
TRBJ1-5	once	NA	TRBV4-2	TGTGCCAGCAGCCAAGTATCGGCGAGACTACGGGGTCAGCCCCAGCATTTT	CASSQVSARLRGQPQHF
TRBJ2-3	once	NA	TRBV2	TGTGCCGGAGGGACCGTCAGCACAGATACGCAGTATTTT	CAGGTVSTDTQYF
TRBJ2-1	NA	NA	TRBV5-4	TGTGCCAGCAGCATAGACAGCAATGAGCAGTTCTTC	CASSIDSNEQFF
TRBJ2-1	NA	NA	TRBV9	TGTGCCAGCAGCCCCCCCATGCGGGGAGCTGACAATGAGCAGTTCTTC	CASSPPMRGADNEQFF
TRBJ1-2	NA	TRBD1	TRBV7-9	TGTGCCAGCAGCTTAGAAGCATGGGGACAGGTTATTTATGGCTACACCTTC	CASSLEAWGQVIYGYTF
TRBJ1-6	NA	TRBD1	TRBV2	TGTGCCAGCAGGAACAGGGGGCCTTCCCTCCACTTT	CASRNRGPSLHF
TRBJ1-1	NA	NA	TRBV5-5	TGTGCCAGCAGCTTGATTATAGACAAGAACACTGAAGCTTTCTTT	CASSLIIDKNTEAFF
TRBJ2-5	NA	NA	TRBV30	TGTGCCTGGAATGGGGGGGGCATGAAGACCCAGTACTTC	CAWNGGGMKTQYF
TRBJ2-1	once	TRBD1	TRBV19	TGTGCCAGTAGTATTTGGACAGGGGGAGGTGAGCAGTTCTTC	CASSIWTGGGEQFF
TRBJ2-1	NA	TRBD1	TRBV5-1	TGCGCCAGCAGCTTCGGACAGGGGTCAGGTGAGCAGTTCTTC	CASSFGQGSGEQFF
TRBJ2-3	NA	TRBD1	TRBV6-4	TGTGCCAGCAGCCGGGACAGTTCCACAGATACGCAGTATTTT	CASSRDSSTDTQYF
TRBJ1-3	NA	TRBD1	TRBV6-5	TGTGCCAGCGAGGACAGGGCTGGAAACACCATATATTTT	CASEDRAGNTIYF
TRBJ1-3	NA	NA	TRBV15	TGTGCCACCAGCAGAGATTGGGGCTCGGACACCATATATTTT	CATSRDWGSDTIYF